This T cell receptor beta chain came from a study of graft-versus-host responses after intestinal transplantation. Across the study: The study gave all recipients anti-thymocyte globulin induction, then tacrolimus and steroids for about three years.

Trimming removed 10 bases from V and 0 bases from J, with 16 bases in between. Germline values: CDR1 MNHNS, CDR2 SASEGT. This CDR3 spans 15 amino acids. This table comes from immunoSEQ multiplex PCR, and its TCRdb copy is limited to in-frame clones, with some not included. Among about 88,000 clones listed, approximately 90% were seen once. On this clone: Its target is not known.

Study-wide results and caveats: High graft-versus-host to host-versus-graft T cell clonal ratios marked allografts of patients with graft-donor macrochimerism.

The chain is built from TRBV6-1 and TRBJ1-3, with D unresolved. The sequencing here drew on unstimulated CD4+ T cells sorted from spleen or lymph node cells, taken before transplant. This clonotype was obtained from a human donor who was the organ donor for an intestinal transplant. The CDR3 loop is CATTRLGSSGNTIYF. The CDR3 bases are TGTGCCACAACTAGGCTAGGGAGCTCTGGAAACACCATATATTTT.